These 15 T cell receptor beta chains share one sample of origin, sequenced in a study of cytomegalovirus exposure and HLA in healthy donors. The PCR employed 60 Vbeta primers together with 13 Jbeta primers. The assay was immunoSEQ multiplex PCR, and TCRdb's table has in-frame clones only and misses some. The sample holds some 120,000 clones, more than 60% seen once. The sequencing input was PBMCs. These receptors originate from a woman aged 40 to 49 in good health and CMV-seropositive.

The chain recombines TRBV5-1 with TRBJ1-1, with a tentative D call TRBD1 (6 bases). V lost 4 bases and J lost 1, with 14 bases in between. The CDR3 length is 15 residues. Per germline, CDR1 SGHRS and CDR2 YFSETQ. CDR3 DNA sequence: TGCGCCAGCAGCCTTACTGGGACATCGAACACTGAAGCTTTCTTT. Residues: CASSLTGTSNTEAFF.

The chain's CDR3 is CASSYHGSEKLFF. CDR3 nucleotide sequence: TGTGCCAGCAGTTACCATGGGAGCGAAAAACTGTTTTTT. This chain joins TRBV6-5 and TRBJ1-4; D gene unclear. From germline, CDR1 is MNHEY and CDR2 SVGAGI. Deletions cut 2 bases from V and 8 bases from J, with 9 bases between. The CDR3 runs 13 residues.

This chain links TRBV5-1 with TRBJ2-2; D is ambiguous. The CDR3 loop spans 15 amino acids. Looked up from germline, CDR1 is SGHRS and CDR2 is YFSETQ. V lost 1 base and J 7 bases, leaving 14 bases between the germline ends. CDR3 in DNA: TGCGCCAGCAGCTTGATAACCACGACGGGCGGGGAGCTGTTTTTT. Its translation: CASSLITTTGGELFF.

The CDR3 spells CAISDSSASTDTQYF. The DNA for the CDR3 is TGTGCCATCAGTGACAGCAGCGCCAGCACAGATACGCAGTATTTT. J is TRBJ2-3 and V is TRBV10-3; no definite D call. The CDR3 is 15 residues long. Trimming pared 3 bases from V and 0 bases from J, leaving 10 bases between. The germline CDR1 and CDR2 sequences are ENHRY and SYGVKD.

There are a few counts of this clone. The rearrangement links TRBV5-1 to TRBJ1-1; 9 bases align to TRBD1. Germline CDR1 and CDR2: SGHRS and YFSETQ. V shed 2 bases, J shed 1 base, and the junction held 3 bases outside the gene matches. The CDR3 is 15 residues long. In DNA form, the CDR3 reads TGCGCCAGCAGCTTATGGACAGGGGCGAACACTGAAGCTTTCTTT. This sequence encodes CASSLWTGANTEAFF.

The chain joins TRBV11-2 to TRBJ2-3; D uncertain. The CDR3 runs 13 residues. Germline V gene data show CDR1 as SGHAT and CDR2 as FQNNGV. The V end lost 1 base, the J end lost 4 bases, and 6 bases lay between the germline ends. The CDR3 nucleotides are TGTGCCAGCAGCTTAGTGCGGTCAGATACGCAGTATTTT. This sequence encodes CASSLVRSDTQYF.

Details on this clone: The same CDR3 also results from other DNA sequences found in this sample. The rearrangement joins TRBV5-1 to TRBJ2-5; D is perhaps TRBD2 (7 bases). From germline, CDR1 is SGHRS and CDR2 YFSETQ. The length of the CDR3 is 13 residues. The V and J ends lost 0 bases and 5 bases respectively, with 8 bases between them. The CDR3, as DNA: TGCGCCAGCAGCTTGGGGGGGGGCGAGACCCAGTACTTC. The encoded protein is CASSLGGGETQYF. The entire variable domain, with the rest obtained from reference TRBV5-1 and TRBJ2-5, is as follows: KAGVTQTPRYLIKTRGQQVTLSCSPISGHRSVSWYQQTPGQGLQFLFEYFSETQRNKGNFPGRFSGRQFSNSRSEMNVSTLELGDSALYLCASSLGGGETQYFGPGTRLLVL.

The chain links TRBV6-5 to TRBJ1-1; D is possibly TRBD1 (6 bases). The CDR3 is made up of 12 amino acids. The germline V gene encodes CDR1 MNHEY and CDR2 SVGAGI. Deletions cut 6 bases from V and 5 bases from J, with 10 bases between. CDR3 nucleotide sequence: TGTGCCAGCAGATCAGGGGTGACTGAAGCTTTCTTT. It encodes CASRSGVTEAFF.

DNA of the CDR3: TGTGCCAGCAGTTACTCCTCGTCAGGGATGAGCACTGAAGCTTTCTTT. This translates into CASSYSSSGMSTEAFF. The chain couples TRBV6-5 to TRBJ1-1; a weak D match, TRBD1 (5 bases). Trimming took off 0 bases at V and 4 bases at J, with 15 bases between the two ends. The germline V gene encodes CDR1 MNHEY and CDR2 SVGAGI. The CDR3 consists of 16 residues.

The rearrangement uses TRBV19 and TRBJ1-1; tentative D call: TRBD1 (6 bases). Germline CDR1 reads LNHDA; CDR2 reads SQIVND (reference sequence). This CDR3 has 19 residues. V was shortened by 3 bases and J by 0 bases, with 23 bases between the two germline ends. CDR3 DNA: TGTGCCAGTAGTATTGGAATGACGGGACACCTACTCATGAACACTGAAGCTTTCTTT. As protein: CASSIGMTGHLLMNTEAFF.

The genes are TRBV7-3 and TRBJ2-1; 7 bases are a match to TRBD2. The V and J ends lost 1 base and 2 bases, in that order; junction bases with no gene match: 5. The CDR3 is 16 amino acids. CDR1 is SGHTA, CDR2 FQGTGA, per germline. The CDR3 coding sequence is TGTGCCAGCAGCTTAAATCCGGGAGGAGCCTACAATGAGCAGTTCTTC. Protein product: CASSLNPGGAYNEQFF.

The rearrangement links TRBV27 to TRBJ1-1, with TRBD1 matching 8 bases. Germline CDR1 reads MNHEY; CDR2 reads SMNVEV (reference sequence). CDR3 length: 16 amino acids. J gave up 1 base and V 2 bases, and 6 bases lay outside the gene matches. The CDR3 sequence is CASSLGLGTGNTEAFF. CDR3 DNA: TGTGCCAGCAGTTTAGGGCTCGGGACAGGGAACACTGAAGCTTTCTTT.

V is TRBV7-2 and J is TRBJ2-1; D possibly corresponds to TRBD1 (5 bases). The CDR3 consists of 14 residues. V was cut by 5 bases and J by 8 bases, with 16 bases left in between. Germline CDR1 is SGHTA and CDR2 is FQGNSA. DNA for the CDR3: TGTGCCAGCAGCCTCGCGGCTTTCAGGGATGAGCAGTTCTTC. Translating it yields CASSLAAFRDEQFF.

This rearrangement joins TRBV29-1 to TRBJ1-4; D gene uncertain. This CDR3 has 13 residues. V shed 6 bases and J shed 0 bases, with 8 bases lying between them. The V gene's germline CDR1 is SQVTM and CDR2 ANQGSEA. The CDR3 DNA follows: TGCAGCGTCCGTGTTGCAACTAATGAAAAACTGTTTTTT. Protein sequence: CSVRVATNEKLFF.

The V and J genes are TRBV5-8 and TRBJ1-6, with D perhaps TRBD1 (6 bases). CDR3 length: 16 amino acids. V was trimmed by 1 base and J by 6 bases, leaving 14 bases between them. Germline V CDR1 and CDR2: SGHTS, YDEGEE. CDR3 in DNA: TGTGCCAGCAGCTTGTCATGGTCAGGGGCTAATTCACCCCTCCACTTT. This codes for CASSLSWSGANSPLHF.